The 7 T cell receptor beta chains below were found in one sample sequenced in a study of T-cell reconstitution after alpha-beta-depleted transplantation in children. Using unique molecular identifiers, the investigators prepared the TCRbeta library. Using its own MiXCR run on the PCR reads, TCRdb lists one record per CDR3 protein. This table has about 470,000 distinct CDR3 sequences, over 40% appearing once. The starting material was PBMCs, obtained before TCRalphabeta/CD19-depleted stem cell transplant. Receptor source: a girl aged 2-10 years with aplastic anemia, due to receive a stem cell transplant.

The V call is TRBV5-1, the J call TRBJ2-5, with D perhaps given as TRBD1 or TRBD2 (5 bases each). The CDR3 length is 16 residues. Germline V CDR1 and CDR2: SGHRS, YFSETQ. Trimming cost V 0 bases and J 7 bases, with 19 bases left between them. The CDR3 nucleotides are TGCGCCAGCAGCTTGGGGATCGAATCAGGGACCAGGACCCAGTACTTC. Its translation is CASSLGIESGTRTQYF.

This clonotype was recorded a few times. The chain has TRBV20-1 and TRBJ2-5, with 13 nucleotides matching TRBD2. CDR3 length: 19 residues. Germline V gene sequence: CDR1 DFQATT, CDR2 SNEGSKA (reference sequence). After removal of 0 bases from V and 4 bases from J, the junction contained 14 bases not matched to a gene. The chain's CDR3 is CSARDSTSGRAYLTETQYF. DNA of the CDR3: TGCAGTGCTAGAGATAGTACTAGCGGGAGGGCCTATCTCACAGAGACCCAGTACTTC.

J is TRBJ1-5 and V is TRBV5-1; possible D gene TRBD1, 5 bases. This CDR3 is built from 15 residues. Germline CDR1 and CDR2: SGHRS and YFSETQ. The germline V and J ends were trimmed by 0 bases and 7 bases, with 14 bases remaining between them. This CDR3 reads CASSLEDGRDQPQHF. CDR3 in DNA: TGCGCCAGCAGCTTGGAGGACGGGAGGGACCAGCCCCAGCATTTT.

The V gene is TRBV24-1, the J gene TRBJ2-7, with D perhaps TRBD1 (6 bases). CDR1 is KGHDR and CDR2 is SFDVKD in the germline V gene. The CDR3 is 14 residues long. V was pared by 3 bases and J by 5 bases, with 13 bases between. The CDR3 DNA follows: TGTGCCACCAGTGATGCCGGGACAAAGAACGAGCAGTACTTC. Amino acid sequence: CATSDAGTKNEQYF.

This clonotype was seen repeatedly, ten times or more. The genes are TRBV7-2 and TRBJ2-1, with TRBD1 as a possible D gene (6 bases). Germline V gene lookup returns CDR1 SGHTA and CDR2 FQGNSA. The CDR3 consists of 15 residues. Trimming removed 1 base at V and 7 bases at J, with 14 bases between. The CDR3 nucleotides read TGTGCCAGCAGCTTAGTCCAGGACAGAGCAAATGAGCAGTTCTTC. Protein: CASSLVQDRANEQFF.

This chain uses TRBV4-1 with TRBJ2-1; 10 bases agree with TRBD1. Germline V gene lookup returns CDR1 MGHRA and CDR2 YSYEKL. The CDR3 consists of 13 residues. The V segment lost 6 bases and the J segment 8 bases; nucleotides outside the gene matches: 4. CDR3 sequence reads: CASSKDRGDEQFF. The DNA for the CDR3 is TGCGCCAGCAGTAAGGACAGGGGGGATGAGCAGTTCTTC.

The rearrangement uses TRBV5-1 and TRBJ1-4, with D unclear. V lost 8 bases and J 0 bases, leaving 14 bases between the germline ends. Germline values: CDR1 SGHRS, CDR2 YFSETQ. The CDR3 runs to 15 residues. The CDR3 loop is CASSILGTTNEKLFF. CDR3 sequence (DNA): TGCGCCAGTTCAATCCTCGGGACAACTAATGAAAAACTGTTTTTT.